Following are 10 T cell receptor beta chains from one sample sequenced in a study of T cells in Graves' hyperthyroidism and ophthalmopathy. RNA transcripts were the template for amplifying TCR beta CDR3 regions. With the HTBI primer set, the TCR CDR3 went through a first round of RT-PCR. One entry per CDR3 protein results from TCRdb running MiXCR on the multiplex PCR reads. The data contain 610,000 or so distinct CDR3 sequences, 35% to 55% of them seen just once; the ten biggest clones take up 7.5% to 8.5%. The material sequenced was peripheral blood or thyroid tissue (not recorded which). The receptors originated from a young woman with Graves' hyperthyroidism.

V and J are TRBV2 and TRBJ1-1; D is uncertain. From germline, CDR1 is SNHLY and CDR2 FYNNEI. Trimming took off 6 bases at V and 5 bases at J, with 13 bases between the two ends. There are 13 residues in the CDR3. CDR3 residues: CASSAAEWTEAFF. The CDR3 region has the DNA TGTGCCAGCAGCGCGGCTGAGTGGACTGAAGCTTTCTTT.

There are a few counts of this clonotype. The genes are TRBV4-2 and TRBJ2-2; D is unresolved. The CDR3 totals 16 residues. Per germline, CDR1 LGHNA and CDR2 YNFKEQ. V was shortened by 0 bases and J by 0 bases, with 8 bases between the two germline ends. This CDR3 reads CASSQEKRTNTGELFF. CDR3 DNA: TGTGCCAGCAGCCAAGAGAAACGGACGAACACCGGGGAGCTGTTTTTT.

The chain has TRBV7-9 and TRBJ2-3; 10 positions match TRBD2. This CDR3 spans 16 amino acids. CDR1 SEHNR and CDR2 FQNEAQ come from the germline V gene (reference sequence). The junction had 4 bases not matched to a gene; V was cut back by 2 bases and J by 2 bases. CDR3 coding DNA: TGTGCCAGCAGCTTAACAACTAGCGGGAACACAGATACGCAGTATTTT. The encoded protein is CASSLTTSGNTDTQYF. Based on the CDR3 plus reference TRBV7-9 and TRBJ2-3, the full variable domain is DTGVSQNPRHKITKRGQNVTFRCDPISEHNRLYWYRQTLGQGPEFLTYFQNEAQLEKSRLLSDRFSAERPKGSFSTLEIQRTEQGDSAMYLCASSLTTSGNTDTQYFGPGTRLTVL.

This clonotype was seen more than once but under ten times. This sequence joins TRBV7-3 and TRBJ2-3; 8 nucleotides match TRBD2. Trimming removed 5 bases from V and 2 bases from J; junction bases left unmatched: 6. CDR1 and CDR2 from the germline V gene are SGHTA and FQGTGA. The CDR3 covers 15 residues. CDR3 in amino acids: CASSPAGAYTDTQYF. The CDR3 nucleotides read TGTGCCAGCAGCCCAGCGGGAGCCTACACAGATACGCAGTATTTT.

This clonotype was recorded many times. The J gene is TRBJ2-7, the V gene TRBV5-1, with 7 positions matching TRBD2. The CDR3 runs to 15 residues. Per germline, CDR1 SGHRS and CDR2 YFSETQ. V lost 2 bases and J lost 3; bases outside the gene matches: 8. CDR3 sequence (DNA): TGCGCCAGCAGCTTTGCCCGGGGGGTGGACTACGAGCAGTACTTC. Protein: CASSFARGVDYEQYF.

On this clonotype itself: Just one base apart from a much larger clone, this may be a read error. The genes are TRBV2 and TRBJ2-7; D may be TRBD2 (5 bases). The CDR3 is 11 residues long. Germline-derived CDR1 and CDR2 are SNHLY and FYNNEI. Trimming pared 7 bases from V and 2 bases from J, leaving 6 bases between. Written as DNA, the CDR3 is TGTGCCAGCATCGGGGCCTACGAGCAGTACTTC. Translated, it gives CASIGAYEQYF.

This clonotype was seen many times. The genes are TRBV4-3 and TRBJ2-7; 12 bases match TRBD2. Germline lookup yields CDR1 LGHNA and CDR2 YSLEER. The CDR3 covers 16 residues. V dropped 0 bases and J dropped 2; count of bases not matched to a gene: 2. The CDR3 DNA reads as TGCGCCAGCAGCCAAGACGGGACTAGCGGGCCCTACGAGCAGTACTTC. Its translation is CASSQDGTSGPYEQYF.

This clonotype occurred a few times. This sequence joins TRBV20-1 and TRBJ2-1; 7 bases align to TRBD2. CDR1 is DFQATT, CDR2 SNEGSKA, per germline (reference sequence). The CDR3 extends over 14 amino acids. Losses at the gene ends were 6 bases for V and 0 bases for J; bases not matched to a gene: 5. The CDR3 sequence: CSAATSVSYNEQFF. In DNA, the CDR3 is TGCAGTGCCGCAACTAGCGTCTCCTACAATGAGCAGTTCTTC.

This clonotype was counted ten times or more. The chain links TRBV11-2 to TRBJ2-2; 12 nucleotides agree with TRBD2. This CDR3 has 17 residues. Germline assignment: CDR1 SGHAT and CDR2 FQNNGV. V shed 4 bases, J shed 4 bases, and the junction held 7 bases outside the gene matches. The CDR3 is CASSSAASGRGTGELFF. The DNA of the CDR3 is TGTGCCAGCAGCTCCGCGGCTAGCGGGAGGGGCACCGGGGAGCTGTTTTTT. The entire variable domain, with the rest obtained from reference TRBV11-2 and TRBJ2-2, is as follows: EAGVAQSPRYKIIEKRQSVAFWCNPISGHATLYWYQQILGQGPKLLIQFQNNGVVDDSQLPKDRFSAERLKGVDSTLKIQPAKLEDSAVYLCASSSAASGRGTGELFFGEGSRLTVL.

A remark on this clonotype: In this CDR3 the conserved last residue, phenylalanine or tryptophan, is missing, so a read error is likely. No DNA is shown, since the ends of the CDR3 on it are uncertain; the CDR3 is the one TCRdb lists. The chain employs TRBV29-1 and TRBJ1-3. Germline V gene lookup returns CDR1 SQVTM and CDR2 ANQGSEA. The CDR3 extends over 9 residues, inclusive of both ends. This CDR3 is CSVERGVRV.